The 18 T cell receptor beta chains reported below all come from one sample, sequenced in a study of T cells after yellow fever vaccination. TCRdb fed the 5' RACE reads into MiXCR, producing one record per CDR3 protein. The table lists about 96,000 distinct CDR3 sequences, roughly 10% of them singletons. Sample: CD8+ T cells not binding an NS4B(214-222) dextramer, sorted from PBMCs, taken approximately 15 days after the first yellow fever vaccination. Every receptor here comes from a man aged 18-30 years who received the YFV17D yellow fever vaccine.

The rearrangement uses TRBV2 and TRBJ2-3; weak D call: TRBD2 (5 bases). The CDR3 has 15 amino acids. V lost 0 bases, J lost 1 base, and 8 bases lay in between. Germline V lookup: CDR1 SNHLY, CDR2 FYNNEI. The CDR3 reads CASSEAGVGTDTQYF. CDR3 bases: TGTGCCAGCAGTGAAGCCGGGGTAGGCACAGATACGCAGTATTTT.

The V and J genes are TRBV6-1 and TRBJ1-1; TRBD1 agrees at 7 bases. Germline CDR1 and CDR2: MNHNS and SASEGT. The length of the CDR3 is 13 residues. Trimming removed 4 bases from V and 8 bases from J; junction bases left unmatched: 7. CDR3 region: CASSVQGGIEAFF. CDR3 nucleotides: TGTGCCAGCAGTGTTCAGGGGGGTATCGAAGCTTTCTTT.

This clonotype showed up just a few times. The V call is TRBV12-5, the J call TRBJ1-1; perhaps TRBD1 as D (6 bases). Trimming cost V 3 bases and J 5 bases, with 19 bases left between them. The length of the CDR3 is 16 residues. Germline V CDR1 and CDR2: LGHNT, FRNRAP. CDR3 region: CASGFDTPGHKTEAFF. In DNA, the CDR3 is TGTGCTAGTGGTTTCGATACGCCGGGACATAAGACTGAAGCTTTCTTT.

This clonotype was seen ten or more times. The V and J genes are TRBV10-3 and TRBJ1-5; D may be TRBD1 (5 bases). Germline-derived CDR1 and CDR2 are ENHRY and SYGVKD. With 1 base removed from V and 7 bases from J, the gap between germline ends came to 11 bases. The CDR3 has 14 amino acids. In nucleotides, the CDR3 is TGTGCCATCAGTGAGTTGGGGGTACCCCAGCCCCAGCATTTT. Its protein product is CAISELGVPQPQHF.

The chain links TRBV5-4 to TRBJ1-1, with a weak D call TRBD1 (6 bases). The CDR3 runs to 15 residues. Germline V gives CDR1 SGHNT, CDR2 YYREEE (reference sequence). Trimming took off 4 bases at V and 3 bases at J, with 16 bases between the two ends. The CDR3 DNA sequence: TGTGCCAGCAGCGATTGGACAGCTAAGCACACTGAAGCTTTCTTT. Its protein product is CASSDWTAKHTEAFF.

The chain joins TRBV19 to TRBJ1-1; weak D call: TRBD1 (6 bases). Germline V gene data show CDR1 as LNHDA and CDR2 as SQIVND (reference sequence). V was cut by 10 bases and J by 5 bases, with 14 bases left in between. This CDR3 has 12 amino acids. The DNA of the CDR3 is TGTGCCACCGAGGGGGGGAATACTGAAGCTTTCTTT. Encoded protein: CATEGGNTEAFF.

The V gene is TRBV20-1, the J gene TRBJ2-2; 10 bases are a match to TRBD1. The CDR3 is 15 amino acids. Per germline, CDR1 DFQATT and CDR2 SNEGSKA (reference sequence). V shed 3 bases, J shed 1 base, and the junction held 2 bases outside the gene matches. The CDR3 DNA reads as TGCAGTGCTAGGACAGGGGGCGTGAACACCGGGGAGCTGTTTTTT. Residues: CSARTGGVNTGELFF.

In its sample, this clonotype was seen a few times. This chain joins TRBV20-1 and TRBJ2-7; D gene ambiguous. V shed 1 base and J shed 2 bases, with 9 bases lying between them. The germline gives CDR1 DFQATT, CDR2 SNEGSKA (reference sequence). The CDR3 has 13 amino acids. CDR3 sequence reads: CSARGILTYEQYF. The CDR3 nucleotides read TGCAGTGCTAGAGGGATTTTGACCTACGAGCAGTACTTC.

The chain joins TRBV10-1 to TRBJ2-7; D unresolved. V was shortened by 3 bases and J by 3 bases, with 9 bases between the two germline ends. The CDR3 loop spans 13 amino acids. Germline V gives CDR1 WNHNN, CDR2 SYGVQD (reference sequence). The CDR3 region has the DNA TGCGCCAGCAGTGATGACTCGGACTACGAGCAGTACTTC. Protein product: CASSDDSDYEQYF.

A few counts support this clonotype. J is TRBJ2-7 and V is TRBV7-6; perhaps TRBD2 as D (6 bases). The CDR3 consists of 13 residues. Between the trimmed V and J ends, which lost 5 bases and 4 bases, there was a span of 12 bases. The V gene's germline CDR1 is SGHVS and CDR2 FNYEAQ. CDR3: CASSDGTDYEQYF. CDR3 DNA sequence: TGTGCCAGCAGCGACGGGACTGATTACGAGCAGTACTTC.

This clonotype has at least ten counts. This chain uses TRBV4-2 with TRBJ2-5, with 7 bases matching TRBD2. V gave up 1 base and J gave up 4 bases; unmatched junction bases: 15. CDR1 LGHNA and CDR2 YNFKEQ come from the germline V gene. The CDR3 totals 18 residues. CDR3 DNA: TGTGCCAGCAGCCAAGGTTTCGGTTTGGCAACGGGAGGAGAGACCCAGTACTTC. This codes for CASSQGFGLATGGETQYF.

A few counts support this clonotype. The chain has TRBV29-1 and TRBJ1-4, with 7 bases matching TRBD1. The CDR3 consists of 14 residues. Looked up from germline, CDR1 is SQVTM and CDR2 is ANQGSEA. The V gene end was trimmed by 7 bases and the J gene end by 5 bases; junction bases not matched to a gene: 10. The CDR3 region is CSEGAGTDNEKLFF. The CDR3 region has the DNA TGCAGCGAAGGGGCAGGGACAGACAATGAAAAACTGTTTTTT.

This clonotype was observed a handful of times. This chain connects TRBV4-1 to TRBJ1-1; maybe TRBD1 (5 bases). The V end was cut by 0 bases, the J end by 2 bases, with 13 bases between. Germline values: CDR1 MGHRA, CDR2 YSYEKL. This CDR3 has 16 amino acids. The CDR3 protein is CASSQETALSNTEAFF. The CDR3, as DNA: TGCGCCAGCAGCCAAGAGACAGCCCTAAGTAACACTGAAGCTTTCTTT.

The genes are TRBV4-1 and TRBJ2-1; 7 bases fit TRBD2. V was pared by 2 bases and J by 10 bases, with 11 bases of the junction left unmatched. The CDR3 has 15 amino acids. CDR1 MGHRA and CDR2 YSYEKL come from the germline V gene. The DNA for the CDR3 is TGCGCCAGCAGCCAATGGGGGGAGGGTTCCTGGGAGCAGTTCTTC. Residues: CASSQWGEGSWEQFF.

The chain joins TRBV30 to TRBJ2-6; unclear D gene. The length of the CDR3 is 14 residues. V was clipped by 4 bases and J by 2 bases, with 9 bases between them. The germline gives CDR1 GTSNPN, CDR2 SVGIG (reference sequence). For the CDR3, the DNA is TGTGCCTGGATGCTGAAGACTGGGGCCAACGTCCTGACTTTC. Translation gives CAWMLKTGANVLTF.

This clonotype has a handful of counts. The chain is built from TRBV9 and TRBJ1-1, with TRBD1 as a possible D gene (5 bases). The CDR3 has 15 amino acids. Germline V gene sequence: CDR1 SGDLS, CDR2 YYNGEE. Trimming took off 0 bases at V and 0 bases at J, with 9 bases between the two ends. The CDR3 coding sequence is TGTGCCAGCAGCGTAGGGGGGGGTATGAACACTGAAGCTTTCTTT. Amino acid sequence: CASSVGGGMNTEAFF.

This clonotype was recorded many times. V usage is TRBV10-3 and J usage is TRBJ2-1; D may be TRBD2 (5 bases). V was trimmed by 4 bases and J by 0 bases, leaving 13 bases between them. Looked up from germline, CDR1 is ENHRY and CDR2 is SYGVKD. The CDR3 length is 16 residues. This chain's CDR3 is CAISVTGSDSYNEQFF. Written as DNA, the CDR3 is TGTGCCATCAGTGTAACGGGGTCTGACTCCTACAATGAGCAGTTCTTC.

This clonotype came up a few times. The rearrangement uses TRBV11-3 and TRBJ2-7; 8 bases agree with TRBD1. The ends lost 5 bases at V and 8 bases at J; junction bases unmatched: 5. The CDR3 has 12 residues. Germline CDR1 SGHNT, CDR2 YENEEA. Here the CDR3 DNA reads TGTGCCAGCAGCAGGTCAGGGGGCCAGCAGTACTTC. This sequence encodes CASSRSGGQQYF.